There are many counts of the clone carrying this T cell receptor beta chain. Its specificity is unknown. Over 18 months, lack of ophthalmopathy progression marked Graves' hyperthyroidism as stable. From more than 9.5 ml of fresh peripheral blood, PBMCs were isolated. The data derive from a study of T cells in Graves' hyperthyroidism and ophthalmopathy. Findings of the study overall: A model using 13 V-J features told ophthalmopathy apart from stable hyperthyroidism.

From RNA transcripts, TCR beta CDR3 regions were amplified. HTBI primers were the set used in a first-round RT-PCR of the TCR CDR3. TCRdb itself ran the multiplex PCR reads through MiXCR, one entry per CDR3 protein. The table lists hundreds of thousands of distinct CDR3 sequences, roughly 13% of them singletons. V lost 6 bases and J 2 bases, leaving 18 bases between the germline ends. The CDR3 length is 15 residues. Looked up from germline, CDR1 is DFQATT and CDR2 is SNEGSKA (reference sequence). The TCR originated in a woman aged 25 to 39 with Graves' hyperthyroidism. The material sequenced was blood. The rearrangement uses TRBV20-1 and TRBJ2-3; D unclear. Here the CDR3 DNA reads TGCAGTGCCTCTAGGTCTCCGCGCCACACAGATACGCAGTATTTT. Amino acid sequence: CSASRSPRHTDTQYF.